This TCR beta chain was found in a study of CD8+ T cells in alopecia areata. RNA, once extracted, was reverse transcribed into cDNA for use as the sequencing template. Only in-frame clones appear in the TCRdb table, and some are missing; sequencing was by immunoSEQ multiplex PCR. The sample holds fewer than 10,000 clones; 50% to 70% are singletons and the top ten take 13% to 15%. Collection of lesional scalp punch biopsies and peripheral blood was performed in alopecia areata patients. Study results and limitations: Although TCR sharing was seen in mice, sharing across patients was less clear, possibly for HLA-related reasons. For lesional scalp, especially alopecia totalis/universalis, clonality was higher than in normal scalp.

A remark on this clone: No antigen is known for it.

Germline V CDR1 and CDR2: MDHEN, SYDVKM. The V gene end was trimmed by 6 bases and the J gene end by 14 bases; junction bases not matched to a gene: 14. The CDR3 spans 14 residues. This receptor was obtained from a human donor with alopecia areata. The chain links TRBV28 to TRBJ2-1, with TRBD1 identical over 9 bases. The specimen sequenced was skin. DNA of the CDR3: TGTGCCAGCAGCTCTGTAGACTGGGGGACAGGGAAGTTCTTC. As protein: CASSSVDWGTGKFF.